The 24 T cell receptor beta chains reported below all come from one sample, sequenced in a study of blood T cells in healthy people across ages. Through a sample-barcoded 5' primer and a J-beta primer mix, a second PCR was run for about 6 to 11 cycles. TCRdb reprocessed the 5' RACE reads with MiXCR, giving one entry per CDR3 protein. The sample has 1.5 million to 2 million distinct CDR3 sequences, around half seen once. Sequenced sample: blood. These receptors were taken from a woman in her 40s in good health.

This chain connects TRBV20-1 to TRBJ1-1; 9 nucleotides agree with TRBD1. The CDR3 runs 13 residues. The germline gives CDR1 DFQATT, CDR2 SNEGSKA (reference sequence). Trimming at V came to 5 bases and at J to 7 bases, leaving 8 bases not matched to a gene. The CDR3 protein is CSAGDRDWGEAFF. The CDR3 DNA reads TGCAGTGCTGGGGACAGGGATTGGGGTGAAGCTTTCTTT.

This clonotype was seen a handful of times. The rearrangement joins TRBV4-2 to TRBJ1-2; D unresolved. The germline V gene encodes CDR1 LGHNA and CDR2 YNFKEQ. The CDR3 contains 15 residues. Trimming shortened V by 4 bases and J by 5 bases, and 17 bases separated the two germline ends. CDR3 protein: CASSPTGVLRYGYTF. The CDR3, as DNA: TGTGCCAGCAGCCCAACTGGAGTCCTCCGGTATGGCTACACCTTC.

V and J are TRBV20-1 and TRBJ2-7; 12 bases map to TRBD2. V shed 6 bases, J shed 5 bases, and the junction held 8 bases outside the gene matches. Germline V gene data show CDR1 as DFQATT and CDR2 as SNEGSKA (reference sequence). The CDR3 consists of 14 residues. CDR3 DNA sequence: TGCAGTGCGAGTTGGGCTAGCGGGGGGGACGAGCAGTACTTC. Protein sequence: CSASWASGGDEQYF.

This clonotype was observed a single time. The rearrangement uses TRBV6-2 or TRBV6-3 and TRBJ2-5; possible D gene TRBD2, 5 bases. This CDR3 has 12 amino acids. Per germline, CDR1 MNHEY and CDR2 SVGEGT. Trimming removed 8 bases at V and 11 bases at J, with 18 bases between. The CDR3 region has the DNA TGTGCCAGCCATCGAGGAGGCAATGAGCAGTACTTC. It specifies CASHRGGNEQYF.

V and J are TRBV27 and TRBJ2-5, with a possible D match to TRBD1 (6 bases). Trimming took off 4 bases at V and 5 bases at J, with 14 bases between the two ends. Germline CDR1 reads MNHEY; CDR2 reads SMNVEV (reference sequence). The CDR3 contains 14 residues. The CDR3 loop reads CASSYLGARETQYF. The CDR3 coding sequence is TGTGCCAGCAGTTACCTGGGGGCCAGGGAGACCCAGTACTTC.

V usage is TRBV18 and J usage is TRBJ2-5; the match to TRBD2 covers 13 bases. Germline CDR1 and CDR2: KGHSH and LQKENI. J was trimmed by 5 bases and V by 1 base; bases with no gene match: 4. The CDR3 loop spans 16 amino acids. The CDR3 reads CASSPLPLAGGETQYF. Written as DNA, the CDR3 is TGTGCCAGCTCACCACTCCCACTAGCGGGAGGGGAGACCCAGTACTTC.

About this clonotype: Germline and junction disagree at one end, which may indicate a read error. The rearrangement uses TRBV7-3 and TRBJ2-4; a weak D match, TRBD1 (5 bases). The J call is uncertain, as TRBJ2-7 better fits the DNA end. This CDR3 is 17 amino acids long. Germline CDR1 reads SGHTA; CDR2 reads FQGTGA. CDR3 loop: CVSSLTPTGHRRLEQYF. The DNA of the CDR3 is TGTGTCAGCAGCTTAACCCCGACCGGACACCGGCGACTCGAGCAGTACTTC.

This chain links TRBV20-1 with TRBJ2-7; D is perhaps TRBD1 (5 bases). Trimming stripped 0 bases from V and 12 bases from J, with 27 bases between. CDR1 is DFQATT and CDR2 is SNEGSKA in the germline V gene (reference sequence). The CDR3 runs 16 residues. CDR3 bases: TGCAGTGCTAGAGATCGATTCGACAGTTCCCCTACGAGCGCGTACTTC. Amino acids: CSARDRFDSSPTSAYF.

This chain joins TRBV12-3 or TRBV12-4 and TRBJ2-3; 16 bases match TRBD2. The CDR3 is made up of 18 amino acids. V was pared by 5 bases and J by 0 bases, with 5 bases of the junction left unmatched. The CDR3 loop is CASSDGTSGGASTDTQYF. The CDR3 region has the DNA TGTGCCAGCAGTGATGGGACTAGCGGGGGGGCCAGCACAGATACGCAGTATTTT.

J is TRBJ2-1 and V is TRBV20-1; D gene uncertain. V lost 3 bases and J lost 13, with 16 bases in between. Germline assignment: CDR1 DFQATT and CDR2 SNEGSKA (reference sequence). CDR3 length equals 12 residues. The CDR3 is CSASVAQETQFF. In nucleotides, the CDR3 is TGCAGTGCTAGTGTAGCACAAGAGACCCAGTTCTTC.

This clonotype has a handful of counts. This sequence joins TRBV7-2 and TRBJ2-5, with 8 bases fitting TRBD2. V shed 2 bases, J shed 5 bases, and the junction held 10 bases outside the gene matches. Germline CDR1 is SGHTA and CDR2 is FQGNSA. This CDR3 spans 16 amino acids. As DNA, the CDR3 is TGTGCCAGCAGCTTACGGGCCAGCGGGGGATCGGAGACCCAGTACTTC. Its translation is CASSLRASGGSETQYF.

V and J are TRBV7-6 and TRBJ1-2; no clear D. V was clipped by 1 base and J by 0 bases, with 9 bases between them. Germline V lookup: CDR1 SGHVS, CDR2 FNYEAQ. The CDR3 contains 15 residues. CDR3 DNA: TGTGCCAGCAGCTTAGGAACGGATCCTAACTATGGCTACACCTTC. Protein product: CASSLGTDPNYGYTF.

This CDR3 reads CASSFSGGAVLDTQYF. In DNA, the CDR3 is TGCGCCAGCAGCTTCTCCGGGGGGGCCGTCCTAGATACGCAGTATTTT. The gene calls are TRBV5-1 and TRBJ2-3, with 8 bases matching TRBD2. The CDR3 consists of 16 residues. The trim removed 2 bases at V and 5 bases at J, leaving 10 bases unmatched. Germline values: CDR1 SGHRS, CDR2 YFSETQ.

This chain uses TRBV27 with TRBJ2-3, with 9 nucleotides matching TRBD2. The germline V gene has CDR1 MNHEY and CDR2 SMNVEV (reference sequence). J lost 4 bases, V lost 0 bases, and 5 bases had no gene match. The length of the CDR3 is 16 residues. CDR3 protein: CASSLSGGGAPDTQYF. The CDR3 nucleotides are TGTGCCAGCAGTTTATCTGGCGGGGGGGCCCCAGATACGCAGTATTTT.

The chain joins TRBV28 to TRBJ1-2; D may be TRBD1 (6 bases). V was cut by 8 bases and J by 4 bases, with 17 bases left in between. The CDR3 extends over 14 amino acids. Germline CDR1 MDHEN, CDR2 SYDVKM. CDR3 sequence: CASLGFGQSYGYTF. The CDR3 DNA is TGTGCCAGCCTAGGATTCGGACAGTCCTATGGCTACACCTTC.

The chain has TRBV6-2 or TRBV6-3 and TRBJ2-3; D may match TRBD1 or TRBD2 (5 bases each). The CDR3 loop spans 15 amino acids. The V gene's germline CDR1 is MNHEY and CDR2 SVGEGT. The V end was cut by 8 bases, the J end by 3 bases, with 18 bases between. The chain's CDR3 is CASRDARGLTDTQYF. As DNA, the CDR3 is TGTGCCAGCCGGGACGCGAGGGGCTTAACAGATACGCAGTATTTT.

This clonotype came up a few times. The chain employs TRBV10-3 and TRBJ2-5; the match to TRBD1 covers 8 bases. The CDR3 length is 15 residues. Looked up from germline, CDR1 is ENHRY and CDR2 is SYGVKD. The V segment lost 5 bases and the J segment 4 bases; nucleotides outside the gene matches: 9. This CDR3 is CAISSEQGVLETQYF. The DNA of the CDR3 is TGTGCCATCAGTTCCGAACAGGGGGTCTTAGAGACCCAGTACTTC.

This clonotype was counted a few times. The CDR3 DNA sequence: TGCAGCGTTGCCAATACAGGGGAAGGCAATCAGCCCCAGCATTTT. This encodes CSVANTGEGNQPQHF. This sequence joins TRBV29-1 and TRBJ1-5; TRBD1 matches at 7 bases. The germline CDR1 and CDR2 sequences are SQVTM and ANQGSEA. V shed 4 bases and J 2 bases; nucleotides not matched to a gene: 8. The CDR3 runs 15 residues.

V usage is TRBV20-1 and J usage is TRBJ2-7; TRBD2 matches at 8 bases. The germline CDR1 and CDR2 sequences are DFQATT and SNEGSKA (reference sequence). Losses at the gene ends were 2 bases for V and 1 base for J; bases not matched to a gene: 4. The CDR3 sequence is 14 residues long. Here the CDR3 DNA reads TGCAGTGCTAGAAACGCGGGGGGATCCTACGAGCAGTACTTC. It codes for CSARNAGGSYEQYF.

The rearrangement uses TRBV6-2 or TRBV6-3 and TRBJ2-2; 9 bases map to TRBD1. The CDR3 spans 14 residues. Germline CDR1 MNHEY, CDR2 SVGEGT. Unmatched junction bases numbered 4, after V lost 7 bases and J lost 4 bases. The DNA for the CDR3 is TGTGCCAGCAAGGGACAGGGCGGCACCGGGGAGCTGTTTTTT. Amino acid sequence: CASKGQGGTGELFF.

V and J are TRBV11-2 and TRBJ2-5; a weak D match, TRBD1 (5 bases). Between the trimmed V and J ends, which lost 1 base and 3 bases, there was a span of 9 bases. CDR1 is SGHAT, CDR2 FQNNGV, per germline. The CDR3 is 14 residues long. This CDR3 reads CASSLGQIKETQYF. The CDR3 bases are TGTGCCAGCAGCTTAGGACAGATAAAAGAGACCCAGTACTTC.

The V and J genes are TRBV5-6 and TRBJ2-3; D not resolved. The CDR3 sequence is 18 residues long. V lost 3 bases and J lost 0, with 20 bases in between. Germline loops: CDR1 SGHDT, CDR2 YYEEEE. The CDR3 DNA reads as TGTGCCAGCAGCTGGAGCGTGAATGCCCCTTATAGCACAGATACGCAGTATTTT. This gives the protein CASSWSVNAPYSTDTQYF.

This chain connects TRBV5-1 to TRBJ2-5, with TRBD2 matching 9 bases. CDR3 size: 15 residues. The V and J ends lost 4 bases and 5 bases, in that order; junction bases with no gene match: 9. CDR1 SGHRS and CDR2 YFSETQ come from the germline V gene. CDR3 DNA sequence: TGCGCCAGCAGCCCCCAGACTAGCGGTGTGGAGACCCAGTACTTC. Translating gives CASSPQTSGVETQYF.

This clonotype has at least ten counts. The rearrangement uses TRBV27 and TRBJ2-5; perhaps D is TRBD1 or TRBD2 (5 bases each). The ends were cut back, 0 bases at V and 1 base at J, with 9 bases in the middle. There are 15 residues in the CDR3. From germline, CDR1 is MNHEY and CDR2 SMNVEV (reference sequence). The DNA of the CDR3 is TGTGCCAGCAGTTTATCGAGAGGGGCCCAAGAGACCCAGTACTTC. It codes for CASSLSRGAQETQYF.